The subject of this entry is one T cell receptor (beta chain). It has no known antigen specificity. Per-base quality was not reported, and no clone a single base away is much larger than it. The source of the sample is a study of cytotoxic CD8 clonotypes in ibrutinib-treated CLL (dated by TCRdb to the early 2020s). In the study overall: The cohort included approximately 15 treatment-naive and eleven to twelve relapsed/refractory patients; about 17 were IGHV unmutated. Of the 90 or so participants in the trial, about two dozen had longitudinal samples available. All remission and progressive disease samples were collected while patients were still receiving ibrutinib. The response samples were drawn at a median of approximately 11 months into treatment, with a range of about 6 to 36 months. Cryopreserved peripheral blood mononuclear cells were collected at three points: before therapy, at response, and at either sustained remission or disease progression. Samples averaged approximately 240,000 productive templates and 94,082 productive rearrangements. Partial responses were observed in approximately 24 patients and complete responses in 2; after a median follow-up of around 68 months, remission was maintained in 14 patients and progression was observed in approximately 12.

The germline ends are 13 bases apart after V is trimmed by 5 bases and J by 2 bases. The germline V gene provides CDR1 SGHDT and CDR2 YYEEEE. The CDR3 goes from the cysteine to the phenylalanine over 14 residues. Only the CDR3 DNA is retained, 42 bases long and in frame from the first base. On a MiSeq, deep resolution sequencing aimed for a depth between 1 in 1 million and 1 in 200,000 T cells, with each clonotype covered approximately 10x on average. The immunoSEQ hsTCRB Kit was used to generate TCR beta libraries. The published analysis was carried out like this. Data were analyzed with ImmunoSEQ Data Assistant and ImmunoSEQ Analyzer, with V, D and J genes assigned per IMGT definitions. Clonality was computed as one minus normalized Shannon entropy of productive rearrangement frequencies, ranging from 0 to 1. Public clonotype analysis was restricted to overrepresented clonotypes comprising at least 0.05% of each patient's repertoire. Repertoires from 10 to 15 age-matched healthy donors in immuneACCESS were used as clonality controls. TCRdb limited this immuneACCESS table to in-frame rearrangements with V and J called. A share of clones is missing; checked studies link under half to unresolved V genes, and the rest is unexplained. V, J and clone size are those of that table, while D and trimming were read from the DNA. The sample table shows under 150,000 clones, and 80% are seen once. The ten largest clones take up roughly 7.2% of the sample.

Approximately 2 micrograms of genomic DNA were extracted from cryopreserved PBMCs for TCR beta library preparation. Longitudinal blood samples from CLL patients on ibrutinib monotherapy were analyzed using high-throughput TCR beta sequencing. Patients were enrolled in a phase 2 open-label single-center ibrutinib monotherapy trial. Study-wide conclusions, independent of this receptor: Public clonotypes were rare and either shrank or stayed stable during treatment, and the rise in clonality at ibrutinib response reflected expansion of private clonotypes. An increase in clonality was observed at ibrutinib response, with clonality remaining stable during sustained remission and falling back toward baseline at progression. Lymph node repertoires were not examined, and the timing of sampling was not matched between patients in sustained remission and those whose disease progressed. Baseline clonality was found to be higher than that of age-matched healthy donors and was strongly correlated with circulating CD8+ T-cell counts.

The sequenced sample was PBMCs, obtained after 36 months of ibrutinib treatment. This sequence was found in a human donor with chronic lymphocytic leukemia. The chain is made from TRBV5-6 and TRBJ2-5; the D gene identity is not certain. This receptor carries the CDR3 CASRGAGLQETQYF. In nucleotides, the sequence is TGTGCCAGCAGAGGTGCCGGGCTACAAGAGACCCAGTACTTC.